The clone carrying this TCR beta chain has ten or more counts. Its antigen is still unknown. TCRdb re-called the multiplex PCR reads through MiXCR, storing one row per CDR3 protein. The sample shows 83,000 or so distinct CDR3 sequences, about 21% of them seen only once. This specimen comes from a study of breast tumors, draining lymph nodes, adjacent tissues. Study-level results: The lymph node origin of tumor T cells was framed as consistent with a hypothesis, not demonstrated. Tumor and nontumor repertoires were significantly more similar in luminal-like than in basal-like breast cancer.

The lymph nodes were axillary draining lymph nodes from breast cancer patients. Trimming removed 0 bases at V and 2 bases at J, with 9 bases between. The CDR3 length is 14 residues. CDR1 and CDR2 (germline): SGHKS, YYEKEE (reference sequence). The chain is built from TRBV5-5 and TRBJ2-7; D not resolved. The TCR comes from a female donor with breast cancer. Some clones in this sample may be carry-over from other donors' samples. Sequencing used axillary lymph node tissue. CDR3 sequence reads: CASSLGDSTYEQYF. In DNA form, the CDR3 reads TGTGCCAGCAGCTTGGGAGACTCAACCTACGAGCAGTACTTC. The complete variable domain, with remaining parts taken from reference TRBV5-5 and TRBJ2-7, reads DAGVTQSPTHLIKTRGQQVTLRCSPISGHKSVSWYQQVLGQGPQFIFQYYEKEERGRGNFPDRFSARQFPNYSSELNVNALLLGDSALYLCASSLGDSTYEQYFGPGTRLTVT.